The source of this T cell receptor (beta chain) is a study of blood T cell repertoires in COVID-19 (dated by TCRdb to the early 2020s). In terms of the full investigation: The collaborator samples originated in the United States, Italy and Spain and spanned the acute and convalescent phases of COVID-19. A freely available public database, intended as a resource for researchers studying the immune response to SARS-CoV-2, is where the repertoires were released. The prospective study material was composed of cDNA or gDNA derived from T cells, B-cell-depleted T cells, or PBMCs. A de-identified subject ID, COVID-19 status, age in years and sex were almost always included in the sample metadata. Subjects who had been exposed to COVID-19, were actively infected with it, or had recovered from it provided the deeply sampled blood TCRbeta repertoires that made up the dataset. HLA class I and class II types, where available, came from metadata supplied by the sample provider rather than from assay-based typing. The samples were drawn from the first 160 participants of the ongoing ImmuneRACE study and from some 1,300 subjects provided by 6 global collaborators. General study outcomes and caveats: Clinical and demographic metadata were provided uncurated, with the amount varying by source and participant.

From a lookup of the germline V gene (reference sequence), CDR1 and CDR2 are LNHDA and SQIVND. From the cysteine through the phenylalanine, the CDR3 covers 14 amino acids. The CDR3 DNA has 42 bases and is translated from base 1. Trimming removed 6 bases from V and 7 bases from J, leaving 16 bases between the germline ends. The collaborating institutions used their own protocols to collect whole blood in K2EDTA tubes. For TCRbeta analysis, collaborators shipped samples as frozen whole blood, isolated PBMCs, or DNA extracted from either of those sample types. On this clone itself: No cognate antigen has been identified for it. Base qualities are missing; no much larger clone stands one base away.

TCRbeta CDR3 regions were amplified from genomic DNA using the immunoSEQ Assay, a bias-controlled multiplex PCR. In the paper's pipeline: The number of nucleated cells in each sample was estimated by amplification of reference gene primers within the assay. To quantify the absolute abundance of each unique TCRbeta CDR3 rearrangement, sequence reads were collapsed and filtered. For each sample, productive Simpson clonality was calculated as the square root of Simpson's diversity index over productive rearrangements. The source is immuneACCESS, and TCRdb retained only in-frame sequences with V and J called. Part of the clones is not carried over; for the studies checked, unresolved V genes explain less than half of this, and the remainder is unexplained. The DNA gave D and trimming, while V, J and clone size come from that table. For this sample the table gives some 120,000 clones, of which approximately 83% were detected only once. The ten largest clones represent 0.65% to 0.9% of the sample.

The sequence links TRBV19 to TRBJ1-5, with TRBD1 as a weak D call on 6 bases. The sample taken for sequencing was peripheral blood. The receptor's source is a woman aged 70-85 years with acute or convalescent COVID-19. The CDR3 loop reads CASRDSIGGQPQHF. The bases read TGTGCCAGTAGGGACTCCATAGGGGGACAGCCCCAGCATTTT.